A selection of T cell receptor beta chains follows, all from one sample in a study of blood T cell repertoires in COVID-19. Sequencing used immunoSEQ multiplex PCR; TCRdb keeps in-frame clones, though not all of them. Of more than 95,000 clones detected, around 82% appear once; the ten largest clones hold approximately 6.3%. Input material: peripheral blood. These receptors were collected from a man older than 75 with active or convalescent COVID-19. Both conserved end residues are part of each CDR3. A D gene is named only where the DNA matches it firmly. Expanded clones get a size class; other rows say once, few or many, or leave the size out.

size,V,J,D,DNA,CDR3
-,TRBV12-3/TRBV12-4,TRBJ2-5,-,TGTGCCAGCAGTTTTTCCAGCAGGGAGACCCAGTACTTC,CASSFSSRETQYF
-,TRBV6-2/TRBV6-3,TRBJ1-5,TRBD1,TGTGCCAGCAGTCCGGACAGGGATTTTCAGCCCCAGCATTTT,CASSPDRDFQPQHF
-,TRBV28,TRBJ2-7,-,TGTGCCAGCAGTTCGAACATCTACGAGCAGTACTTC,CASSSNIYEQYF
few,TRBV7-2,TRBJ2-1,TRBD2,TGTGCCAGCAGCTTAGCCGGTCCGGGACTAGGGTCCTACAATGAGCAGTTCTTC,CASSLAGPGLGSYNEQFF
once,TRBV7-2,TRBJ2-3,-,TGTGCCAGCAGCGGATCAGCGGCACGATCAGATACGCAGTATTTT,CASSGSAARSDTQYF
-,TRBV4-3,TRBJ1-1,TRBD1,TGCGCCAGCAGCCAAACCAACAGGGGGCCCATGAACACTGAAGCTTTCTTT,CASSQTNRGPMNTEAFF
-,TRBV7-3,TRBJ2-3,-,TGTGCCAGCAGCTGGACTGTGGGCACAGATACGCAGTATTTT,CASSWTVGTDTQYF
-,TRBV7-2,TRBJ1-5,-,TGTGCCAGCAGCAGGTATGCAGGGGGCAATCAGCCCCAGCATTTT,CASSRYAGGNQPQHF
-,TRBV7-2,TRBJ2-3,-,TGTGCCAGCAGCTTAGCAGGCAGGGGAGCAGATACGCAGTATTTT,CASSLAGRGADTQYF
-,TRBV6-5,TRBJ2-2,TRBD1,TGTGCCAGCAGTTACTCCGGGACAGAGAACACCGGGGAGCTGTTTTTT,CASSYSGTENTGELFF
-,TRBV5-4,TRBJ1-2,TRBD1,TGTGCCAGCAGCCAAGGGGGCGCCATTGGCTACACCTTC,CASSQGGAIGYTF
few,TRBV20-1,TRBJ1-3,TRBD1,TGCAGTGCTAGTGACAGGGGATCTGGAAACACCATATATTTT,CSASDRGSGNTIYF
-,TRBV7-2,TRBJ1-5,-,TGTGCCAGCAGCTCGCAGGGAGGTCAGCCCCAGCATTTT,CASSSQGGQPQHF
-,TRBV20-1,TRBJ2-5,-,TGCAGTGCTAGTTTTAGGAGGGTAATCGGGACCCAAGAGACCCAGTACTTC,CSASFRRVIGTQETQYF
-,TRBV10-3,TRBJ2-5,-,TGTGCCATCAGTGAGTCGAATTTGCGAGAGACCCAGTACTTC,CAISESNLRETQYF
-,TRBV4-3,TRBJ1-1,-,TGCGCCAGCAGCCAAGATTGGGCAGGGACTGAAGCTTTCTTT,CASSQDWAGTEAFF
-,TRBV5-1,TRBJ2-3,TRBD2,TGCGCCAGCAGCTTTATGGGGGGGTCGGCAGATACGCAGTATTTT,CASSFMGGSADTQYF
-,TRBV7-2,TRBJ1-4,TRBD1,TGTGCCAGCAGCCTTCCGGGACAGGTGAATGAAAAACTGTTTTTT,CASSLPGQVNEKLFF
-,TRBV6-2/TRBV6-3,TRBJ2-1,TRBD1,TGTGCCAGCAGTTACATTCGCGGGACAGGGTTCTACAATGAGCAGTTCTTC,CASSYIRGTGFYNEQFF